This paragraph covers one T cell receptor beta chain sequence. Its antigen has not been determined. Within one base of it there is no much larger clone, and no base qualities were kept. CDR1 and CDR2 are drawn from the germline V gene: LGHNA, YNFKEQ. From V the trimming removes 3 bases and from J it removes 2 bases, while the gene matches leave 12 bases of the junction unaccounted for. Its CDR3 holds 19 amino acids, cysteine through phenylalanine. Left in the record is the CDR3 DNA by itself, 57 bases read in frame from the first base. These reads were obtained on an Illumina HiSeq 1500. In TCRdb, the public reads were trimmed at Q25 with fastp and aligned with MiXCR, with productive beta chains retained. Here each entry gathers all rows of one CDR3 protein and keeps the most common genes and DNA. This sample comprises hundreds of thousands of distinct CDR3 sequences, roughly 43% of them detected only once. 43% of the sample is taken by the ten largest.

According to the study, the label for this sample's treatment or condition signals: in vitro stimulation with specific CMV peptide epitopes to enrich CMV-specific T cells. These data are taken from a study of T cell repertoires in cytomegalovirus infection (dated by TCRdb to about 2019). Study-wide context: Recently identified HLA-C-restricted CMV epitopes, whose presentation resists viral immunomodulation, were targeted by peptide stimulations together with well-studied HLA-B-restricted epitopes. Donor HLA type was relevant to the analysis, as public TCR beta signatures indicated carriage of CMV infection together with the matching HLA type. The paper's findings and limits, for the study overall: Cumulative frequency of public TCR beta family members discriminated carriers of CMV infection plus the relevant HLA type in this cohort and an independent roughly 340-donor cohort. The ex vivo response was dominated by HLA-C-restricted CMV-specific TCR beta clonotypes, which also provided the single most frequent clonotype in two of eight donors.

The chain couples TRBV4-2 to TRBJ2-5; TRBD2 matches 13 bases in the middle. Sample: cultured PBMCs, taken from culture after CMV antigen stimulation. This receptor was identified in a human donor in good health (CMV status not recorded). Some clones in this sample may be carry-over from other donors' samples. The nucleotides are TGTGCCAGCAGCCAGTCTTTCGGACTAGCGGGGGCACAGCAAGAGACCCAGTACTTC. It is translated as CASSQSFGLAGAQQETQYF.